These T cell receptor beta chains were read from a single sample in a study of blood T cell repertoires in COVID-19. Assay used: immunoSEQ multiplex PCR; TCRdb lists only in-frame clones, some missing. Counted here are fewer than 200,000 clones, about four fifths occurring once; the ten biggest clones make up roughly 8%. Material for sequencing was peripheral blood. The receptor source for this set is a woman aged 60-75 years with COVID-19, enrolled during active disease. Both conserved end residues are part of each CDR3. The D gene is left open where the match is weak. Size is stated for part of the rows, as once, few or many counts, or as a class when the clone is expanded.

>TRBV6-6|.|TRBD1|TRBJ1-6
TGTGCCAGCAGCCCCTGGGGGACAGTCAATTCACCCCTCCACTTT
CASSPWGTVNSPLHF
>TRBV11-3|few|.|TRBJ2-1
TGTGCCAGCAGCTATAACTGGAATGAGCAGTTCTTC
CASSYNWNEQFF
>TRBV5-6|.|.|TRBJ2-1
TGTGCCAGCAGCTTGGTTTTAGCAAGGGGTGCGTCGCAGTTCTTC
CASSLVLARGASQFF
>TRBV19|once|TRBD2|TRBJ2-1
TGTGCCAGTGCTAGCGGGGGAGGTTCGGATGAGCAGTTCTTC
CASASGGGSDEQFF
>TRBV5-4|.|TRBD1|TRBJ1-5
TGTGCCAGCAGGGACAGGGAAGGGGGGTTCAGCAATCAGCCCCAGCATTTT
CASRDREGGFSNQPQHF
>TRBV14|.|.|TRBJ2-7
TGTGCCAGCAGCCAGGGGATAAGGGGCGAGCAGTACTTC
CASSQGIRGEQYF
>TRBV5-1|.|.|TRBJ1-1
TGCGCCAGCAGCATCCCTCAGGCAAACACTGAAGCTTTCTTT
CASSIPQANTEAFF
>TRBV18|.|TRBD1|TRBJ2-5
TGTGCCAGCTCACCCCGAACAGGGGGTCCGAGTGAAACCCAGTACTTC
CASSPRTGGPSETQYF
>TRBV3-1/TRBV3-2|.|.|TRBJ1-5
TGTGCCAGCAGCCTTCCCGATCAGCCCCAGCATTTT
CASSLPDQPQHF
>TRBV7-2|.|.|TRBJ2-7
TGTGCCAGCAGCTACGAAAGGGAGAGGGAGCAGTACTTC
CASSYEREREQYF
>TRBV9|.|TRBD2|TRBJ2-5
TGTGCCAGCAACCGACTAGCGGGAGGAACGGGAGAGACCCAGTACTTC
CASNRLAGGTGETQYF
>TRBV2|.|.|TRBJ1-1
TGTGCCAGCAGTGAAGTTATGACGGGTGAAGCTTTCTTT
CASSEVMTGEAFF
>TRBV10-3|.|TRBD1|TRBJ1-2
TGTGCCATCAGTGAGTCGGGACAGGGGGCCGTCTATGGCTACACCTTC
CAISESGQGAVYGYTF
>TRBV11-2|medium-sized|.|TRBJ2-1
TGTGCCAGCAGCCCTAGACTCGTCGGCGATGAGCAGTTCTTC
CASSPRLVGDEQFF
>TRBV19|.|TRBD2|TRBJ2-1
TGTGCCAGTAGTATGGGATGGGACGGGAGGGCCGATGAGCAGTTCTTC
CASSMGWDGRADEQFF
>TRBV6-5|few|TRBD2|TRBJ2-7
TGTGCCAGCAGTTACTCTTTCACTAGCGGTTCCCTGGAGCAGTACTTC
CASSYSFTSGSLEQYF
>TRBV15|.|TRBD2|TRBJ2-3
TGTGCCACCAGCAGAGATCTCGCGGGAGTGGGAGATACGCAGTATTTT
CATSRDLAGVGDTQYF
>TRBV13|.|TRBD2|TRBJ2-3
TGTGCCAGCAGCTTCACGGGAGGTGCGCAGTATTTT
CASSFTGGAQYF
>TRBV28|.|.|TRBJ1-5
TGTGCCAGCAGCGACAGTAGCAATCAGCCCCAGCATTTT
CASSDSSNQPQHF
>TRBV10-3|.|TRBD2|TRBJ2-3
TGTGCCATCAGTGATGGTCAGCGGGAGACTACAGATACGCAGTATTTT
CAISDGQRETTDTQYF
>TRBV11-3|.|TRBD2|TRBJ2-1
TGTGCCAGCAGCGGACTAGCGGCTGAGCAGTTCTTC
CASSGLAAEQFF
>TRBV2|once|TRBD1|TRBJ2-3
TGTGCCAGCAGACCCGACAGGGGCACAGATACGCAGTATTTT
CASRPDRGTDTQYF
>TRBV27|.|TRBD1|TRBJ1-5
TGTGCCAGCAGTTTCTCAGGGGGCAGCCATCAGCCCCAGCATTTT
CASSFSGGSHQPQHF
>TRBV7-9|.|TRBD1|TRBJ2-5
TGTGCCAGCAGCTTAACGACAGGGTTCGGGGAGACCCAGTACTTC
CASSLTTGFGETQYF
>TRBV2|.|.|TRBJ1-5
TGTGCCAGCAGTCCAACGGAAACAGGGCTTCAGCCCCAGCATTTT
CASSPTETGLQPQHF
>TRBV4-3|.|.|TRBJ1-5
TGCGCCAGCAGCCAAGAACGGAGGGGCGGGCAGCCCCAGCATTTT
CASSQERRGGQPQHF
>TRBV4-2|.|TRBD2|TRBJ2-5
TGTGCCAGCAGCCAAGGGGATGTAGCGGGAGGGGCCCAAGAGACCCAGTACTTC
CASSQGDVAGGAQETQYF
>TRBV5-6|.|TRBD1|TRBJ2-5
TGTGCCAGCAGCGGGTCGGGACAGTTCCAAGAGACCCAGTACTTC
CASSGSGQFQETQYF
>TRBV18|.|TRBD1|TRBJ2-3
TGTGCCAGCTCACCAAGGCAGGGGGCCCAGGATACGCAGTATTTT
CASSPRQGAQDTQYF
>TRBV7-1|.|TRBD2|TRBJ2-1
TGTGCCAGCAGCTCCTCGAATACTTATGGGACTAGCGGGGGCCGGACCTACAATCACAATGAGCAGTTCTTC
CASSSSNTYGTSGGRTYNHNEQFF
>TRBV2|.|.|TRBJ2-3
TGTGCCAGCAGTGATCTTAGCGGCCTCACAGATACGCAGTATTTT
CASSDLSGLTDTQYF
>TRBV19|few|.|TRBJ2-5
TGTGCCAGTAGCCTTCGGACTAACCAAGAGACCCAGTACTTC
CASSLRTNQETQYF
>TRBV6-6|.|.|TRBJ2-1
TGTGCCAGCAGTTCCGGAAGGTTAGCGGCGTACAATGAGCAGTTCTTC
CASSSGRLAAYNEQFF
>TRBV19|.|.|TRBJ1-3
TGTGCCAGTAGTCTACTCCCGGGACACCACTCTGGAAACACCATATATTTT
CASSLLPGHHSGNTIYF
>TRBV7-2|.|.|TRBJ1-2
TGTGCCAGCAGCTTACCCGGGACATTCAATGGCTACACCTTC
CASSLPGTFNGYTF
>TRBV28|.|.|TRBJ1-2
TGTGCCAGCAGTTCTCGATCGGATGGCTACACCTTC
CASSSRSDGYTF
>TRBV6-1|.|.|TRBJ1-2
TGTGCCAGCAGTGAACAGGGTCGAGGGGGCTATGGCTACACCTTC
CASSEQGRGGYGYTF
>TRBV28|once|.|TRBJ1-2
TGTGCCAGCAGCGGGACTAGCGGGGGGGCGGACTATGGCTACACCTTC
CASSGTSGGADYGYTF
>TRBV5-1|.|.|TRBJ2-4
TGCGCCAGCAGCTTGCAGGGAGGCAAAAACATTCAGTACTTC
CASSLQGGKNIQYF
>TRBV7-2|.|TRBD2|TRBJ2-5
TGTGCCAGCAGCTTACCCACGGGGGGCGGGAGGGTTCAAGAGACCCAGTACTTC
CASSLPTGGGRVQETQYF
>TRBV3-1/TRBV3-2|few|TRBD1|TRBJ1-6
TGTGCCAGCAGTCAAGACTGGGGACAGAATAATTCACCCCTCCACTTT
CASSQDWGQNNSPLHF
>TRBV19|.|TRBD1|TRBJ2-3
TGTGCCAGTAGCATGAACAGGGGTTCAGATACGCAGTATTTT
CASSMNRGSDTQYF
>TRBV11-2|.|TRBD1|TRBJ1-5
TGTGCCAGCAGCGGACAGGGGGCGGGTCAGCCCCAGCATTTT
CASSGQGAGQPQHF
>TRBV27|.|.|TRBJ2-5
TGTGCCATCTTTTCCTCTAAGGAGAACCATAGAGAGACCCAGTACTTC
CAIFSSKENHRETQYF
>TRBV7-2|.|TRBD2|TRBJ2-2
TGTGCCAGCAGCCAGACTAGCGGGAGGGCGAACACCGGGGAGCTGTTTTTT
CASSQTSGRANTGELFF
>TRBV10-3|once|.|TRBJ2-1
TGTGCCATCAGTGAGCTCATGACTTCCTTCGGGCAGTTCTTC
CAISELMTSFGQFF